This entry concerns a single TCR beta chain. It lacks a known antigen. Base qualities were left out, and no much larger clone turns up one base away. Collaborating institutions collected whole blood in K2EDTA tubes following their own protocols. For TCRbeta analysis, collaborators shipped samples as frozen whole blood, isolated PBMCs, or DNA extracted from either of those sample types. TCRbeta CDR3 regions were amplified from genomic DNA using the immunoSEQ Assay, a bias-controlled multiplex PCR. As for how the authors treated the data: Within the assay, amplification of reference gene primers was used to estimate how many nucleated cells each sample contained. Sequence reads were collapsed and filtered to measure the absolute abundance of every unique TCRbeta CDR3 rearrangement. For each sample, productive Simpson clonality was calculated as the square root of Simpson's diversity index over productive rearrangements. Not all clones reach the TCRdb copy of this immuneACCESS table, which keeps in-frame sequences only. Checked studies attribute under half of the gap to unresolved V genes and leave the rest unexplained. From that table come the V and J calls and clone size; the DNA was used to work out D and trimming. The sample includes around 100,000 clones, with just under 80% observed a single time. Clones ranked in the top ten supply under 35% of the sample.

These data originate in a study of blood T cell repertoires in COVID-19 (dated by TCRdb to 2018 to 2021). The study in broad terms: Samples covering the acute and convalescent phases of COVID-19 were provided by collaborators in the United States, Italy and Spain. Where available, HLA class I and class II types were taken from metadata supplied by the sample provider and were not determined by assay-based typing. The material from the prospective study consisted of cDNA or gDNA derived from T cells, B-cell-depleted T cells, or PBMCs. A freely available public database, intended as a resource for researchers studying the immune response to SARS-CoV-2, is where the repertoires were released. Nearly every sample came with metadata listing a de-identified subject ID, COVID-19 status, age in years and sex. Samples came from the ongoing ImmuneRACE study (first 160 participants) plus 1,254 subjects from 6 global collaborators. Deeply sampled blood TCRbeta repertoires from subjects exposed to, actively infected with, or recovered from COVID-19 were included in the dataset.

General findings and caveats noted by the study authors: Clinical and demographic metadata were provided uncurated, with the amount varying by source and participant.

Trimming removed 3 bases from V and 3 bases from J; the gene matches leave 8 bases unexplained. Including cysteine and phenylalanine, the CDR3 has 16 amino acids. Of the read, only the CDR3 DNA is kept; its 48 bases are in frame from base 1. In the germline V gene, CDR1 corresponds to MGHDK and CDR2 to SYGVNS. The receptor's source is a man in his 70s with active or convalescent COVID-19. The sample comprised peripheral blood. This sequence uses TRBV25-1 and TRBJ1-2, and 9 junction bases match TRBD1. The CDR3: CASSDPRGTGYYGYTF. The DNA is TGTGCCAGCAGTGACCCCAGGGGGACAGGGTACTATGGCTACACCTTC.